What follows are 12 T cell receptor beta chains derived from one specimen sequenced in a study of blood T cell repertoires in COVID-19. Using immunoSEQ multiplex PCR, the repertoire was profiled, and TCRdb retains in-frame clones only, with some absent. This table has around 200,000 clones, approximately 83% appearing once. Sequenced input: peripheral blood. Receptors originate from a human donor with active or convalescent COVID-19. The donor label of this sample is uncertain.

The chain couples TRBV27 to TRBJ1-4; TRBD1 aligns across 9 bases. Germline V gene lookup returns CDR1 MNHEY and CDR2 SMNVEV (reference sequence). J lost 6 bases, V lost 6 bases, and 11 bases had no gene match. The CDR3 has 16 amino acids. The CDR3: CASSTRMGTGYEKLFF. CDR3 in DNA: TGTGCCAGCAGCACACGTATGGGGACAGGGTATGAAAAACTGTTTTTT.

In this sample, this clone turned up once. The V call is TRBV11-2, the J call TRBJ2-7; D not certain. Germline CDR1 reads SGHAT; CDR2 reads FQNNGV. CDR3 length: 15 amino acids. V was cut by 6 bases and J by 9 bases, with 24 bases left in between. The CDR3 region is CASSQTPRVSTGQYF. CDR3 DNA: TGTGCCAGCAGTCAAACCCCCCGGGTCAGCACCGGGCAGTACTTC.

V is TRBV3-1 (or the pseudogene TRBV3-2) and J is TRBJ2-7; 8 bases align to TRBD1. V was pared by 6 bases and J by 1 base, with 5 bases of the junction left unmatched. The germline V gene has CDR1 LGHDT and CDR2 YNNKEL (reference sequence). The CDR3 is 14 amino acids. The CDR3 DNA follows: TGTGCCAGCAGGGCGACAGGGGCTTCCTACGAGCAGTACTTC. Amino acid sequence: CASRATGASYEQYF.

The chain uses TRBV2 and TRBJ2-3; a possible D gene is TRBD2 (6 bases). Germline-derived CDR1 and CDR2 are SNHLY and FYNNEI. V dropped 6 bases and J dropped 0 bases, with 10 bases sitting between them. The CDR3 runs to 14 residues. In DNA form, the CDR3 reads TGTGCCAGCAGGGAGGGGTCAAGCACAGATACGCAGTATTTT. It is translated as CASREGSSTDTQYF.

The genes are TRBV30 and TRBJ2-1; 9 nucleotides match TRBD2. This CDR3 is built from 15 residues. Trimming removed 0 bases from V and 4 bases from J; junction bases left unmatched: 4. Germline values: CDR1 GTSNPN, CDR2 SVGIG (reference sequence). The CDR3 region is CAWSVLAGTYNEQFF. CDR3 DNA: TGTGCCTGGAGTGTACTAGCGGGTACATACAATGAGCAGTTCTTC.

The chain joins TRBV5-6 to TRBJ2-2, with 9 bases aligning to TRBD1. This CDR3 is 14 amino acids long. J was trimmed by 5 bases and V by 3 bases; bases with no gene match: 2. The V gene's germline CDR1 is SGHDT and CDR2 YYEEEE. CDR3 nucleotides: TGTGCCAGCAGCTGGGGACAGGGAACCGGGGAGCTGTTTTTT. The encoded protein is CASSWGQGTGELFF.

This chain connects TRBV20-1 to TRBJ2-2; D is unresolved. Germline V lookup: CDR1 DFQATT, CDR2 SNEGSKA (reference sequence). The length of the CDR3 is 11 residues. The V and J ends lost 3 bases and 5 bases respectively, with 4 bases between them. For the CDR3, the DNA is TGCAGTGCTAGTGCTACCGGGGAGCTGTTTTTT. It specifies CSASATGELFF.

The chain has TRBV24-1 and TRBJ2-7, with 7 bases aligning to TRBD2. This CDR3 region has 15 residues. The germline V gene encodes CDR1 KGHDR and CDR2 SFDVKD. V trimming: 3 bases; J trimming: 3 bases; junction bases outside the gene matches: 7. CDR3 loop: CATSDPRASGYEQYF. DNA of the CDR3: TGTGCCACCAGTGATCCGCGGGCTAGCGGCTACGAGCAGTACTTC.

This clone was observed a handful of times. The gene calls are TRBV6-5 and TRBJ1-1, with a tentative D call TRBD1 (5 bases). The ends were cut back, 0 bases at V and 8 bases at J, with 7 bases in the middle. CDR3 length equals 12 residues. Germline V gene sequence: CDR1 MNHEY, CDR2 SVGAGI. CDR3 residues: CASSYSGGEAFF. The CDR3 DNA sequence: TGTGCCAGCAGTTACTCGGGGGGAGAAGCTTTCTTT.

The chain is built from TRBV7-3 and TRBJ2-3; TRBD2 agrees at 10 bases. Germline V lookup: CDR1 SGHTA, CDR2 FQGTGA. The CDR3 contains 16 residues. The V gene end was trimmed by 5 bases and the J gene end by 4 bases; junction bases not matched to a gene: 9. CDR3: CASSGASGSQPDTQYF. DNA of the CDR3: TGTGCCAGCAGCGGAGCTAGCGGGAGTCAGCCAGATACGCAGTATTTT.

For the CDR3, the DNA is TGTGCCAGCAGCTTAGACAGGAATCAGCCCCAGCATTTT. This sequence encodes CASSLDRNQPQHF. The rearrangement links TRBV7-8 to TRBJ1-5, with D perhaps matching TRBD1 (5 bases). CDR1 and CDR2 (germline): SGHVS, FQNEAQ. The CDR3 has 13 amino acids. The germline V and J ends were trimmed by 1 base and 4 bases, with 5 bases remaining between them.

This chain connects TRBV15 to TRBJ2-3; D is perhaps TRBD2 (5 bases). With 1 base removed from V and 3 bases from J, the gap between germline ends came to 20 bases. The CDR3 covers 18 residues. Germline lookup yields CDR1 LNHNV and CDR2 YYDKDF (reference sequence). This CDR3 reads CATSRGPAGITGTDTQYF. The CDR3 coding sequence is TGTGCCACCAGCAGAGGGCCAGCAGGAATTACGGGGACAGATACGCAGTATTTT.